The clone carrying this T cell receptor beta chain appeared a single time. The antigen is undetermined. The treatment is: oral pan-JAK inhibitor, 5-10 mg twice daily. Researchers took lesional scalp punch biopsies and peripheral blood from people who were alopecia areata patients. This specimen comes from a study of CD8+ T cells in alopecia areata. The study's findings and limits: Tofacitinib delivered significant drops in scalp clonality and in expanded CD8+ clones among the top 100. In scalp and blood during tofacitinib, many expanded lesional clones persisted.

This CDR3 is built from 15 residues. Germline CDR1 is SGHTA and CDR2 is FQGNSA. Losses at the gene ends were 5 bases for V and 3 bases for J; bases not matched to a gene: 7. RNA was isolated and reverse transcribed to cDNA, the sequencing template. Some clones are missing from TCRdb's copy, which holds only in-frame ones; the method was immunoSEQ multiplex PCR. The repertoire includes about 200,000 clones, over 60% of them detected once, and roughly 4.2% sits in the top ten. This TCR came from a human donor with alopecia areata. The gene calls are TRBV7-2 and TRBJ1-5, with 7 bases fitting TRBD1. Sequenced here: CD4+ T cells sorted from blood, sampled at week 4, from a patient treated with tofacitinib. The CDR3 coding sequence is TGTGCCAGCAGCCAGACAGGGTCGCACAATCAGCCCCAGCATTTT. Translating gives CASSQTGSHNQPQHF.